A selection of T cell receptor beta chains follows, all from one sample in a study of T cell responses to AZD1222 COVID-19 vaccine. TCRdb keeps only in-frame clones here, not all; method: immunoSEQ multiplex PCR. The table records some 150,000 clones, around nine tenths of them present only once. The sequencing used peripheral blood, collected on day 0 of MenACWY control vaccination. Source of these receptors: an adult in good health. Both conserved end residues are part of each CDR3. A D gene is named only where the DNA matches it firmly. Clone size is given for some rows only: seen once, a few or many times, or a class if the clone is expanded.

clone size	V gene	D gene	J gene	CDR3 length	CDR3 DNA	CDR3 protein
few	TRBV11-2	TRBD1	TRBJ2-7	13	TGTGCCAGCAGAGGGACAGCTCCAGTCGAGCAGTACTTC	CASRGTAPVEQYF
once	TRBV5-1	TRBD2	TRBJ2-1	15	TGCGCCAGCAGCTCTGCTAGCGGTTCAAACAATGAGCAGTTCTTC	CASSSASGSNNEQFF
-	TRBV7-9	TRBD2	TRBJ2-3	17	TGTGCCAGCAGCTCCTCCGGGCAGCGGGGGTTCCGAGATACGCAGTATTTT	CASSSSGQRGFRDTQYF
-	TRBV3-1/TRBV3-2	-	TRBJ1-3	16	TGTGCCAGCAGCCAAGAAGGGACCGTACCAGGAAACACCATATATTTT	CASSQEGTVPGNTIYF
-	TRBV5-1	-	TRBJ2-5	14	TGCGCCAGCAGCGCCGGAGGAGTCGGGGAGACCCAGTACTTC	CASSAGGVGETQYF
-	TRBV4-1	-	TRBJ1-1	14	TGCGCCAGCAGCTTTCGGGGGGAGAACACTGAAGCTTTCTTT	CASSFRGENTEAFF
-	TRBV21-1	-	TRBJ2-7	17	TGTGCCAGCAGCAAAGGGGGGGGACAGGAAAATACCTACGAGCAGTACTTC	CASSKGGGQENTYEQYF
-	TRBV11-2	TRBD2	TRBJ2-7	16	TGTGCCAGCAGCTTACGACTAGCGGGAGGTACATACGAGCAGTACTTC	CASSLRLAGGTYEQYF
-	TRBV7-2	-	TRBJ1-1	15	TGTGCCAGCAGCACACAGGGTACCATGAACACTGAAGCTTTCTTT	CASSTQGTMNTEAFF
-	TRBV4-1	TRBD1	TRBJ1-5	17	TGCGCCAGCAGCCCTTTCGGGGACAGATATAGCAATCAGCCCCAGCATTTT	CASSPFGDRYSNQPQHF
-	TRBV6-2/TRBV6-3	TRBD2	TRBJ2-7	17	TGTGCCAGCAGCCGACTAGCGGGGGGGACGAGCTCCTACGAGCAGTACTTC	CASSRLAGGTSSYEQYF
few	TRBV28	-	TRBJ2-2	13	TGTGCCAGCAACGGCGTAAGGACCGGGGAGCTGTTTTTT	CASNGVRTGELFF
-	TRBV3-1/TRBV3-2	TRBD1	TRBJ1-2	16	TGTGCCAGCAGCCAAACCGGGACAGGGCTCCGAGGAGGCTACACCTTC	CASSQTGTGLRGGYTF
-	TRBV27	-	TRBJ2-1	12	TGTGCCAGCAGATCCTTCCGACGGGAGCAGTTCTTC	CASRSFRREQFF
-	TRBV15	TRBD1	TRBJ1-1	14	TGTGCCACCAGCGGGGACAGGGTCGACACTGAAGCTTTCTTT	CATSGDRVDTEAFF
-	TRBV10-3	-	TRBJ1-4	15	TGTGCCATCAGTGACCCGACATCAGGTACTGAAAAACTGTTTTTT	CAISDPTSGTEKLFF
-	TRBV5-4	-	TRBJ2-1	14	TGTGCCAGCAGCTTGTCCGGGTTCCACAATGAGCAGTTCTTC	CASSLSGFHNEQFF
few	TRBV4-1	TRBD1	TRBJ1-2	15	TGCGCCAGCAGCCAACCGGGACAGGGGGTTTATGGCTACACCTTC	CASSQPGQGVYGYTF
-	TRBV3-1/TRBV3-2	-	TRBJ1-4	13	TGTGCCAGCAGCCAGCTGCGATATGAAAAACTGTTTTTT	CASSQLRYEKLFF
-	TRBV30	-	TRBJ1-5	16	TGTGCCTGGAGCCCCTGGGAAGGATTGAGCAATCAGCCCCAGCATTTT	CAWSPWEGLSNQPQHF
-	TRBV5-4	TRBD2	TRBJ2-3	17	TGTGCCAGCAGCTCCCCGGGTAGCGGGATTAGCACAGATACGCAGTATTTT	CASSSPGSGISTDTQYF
-	TRBV6-4	-	TRBJ1-6	13	TGTGCCAGCAGTGAGACAGGATTTTCACCCCTCCACTTT	CASSETGFSPLHF
-	TRBV28	-	TRBJ1-2	12	TGTGCCAGCAGTAGTAGGAGAGGTGGCTACACCTTC	CASSSRRGGYTF
-	TRBV19	-	TRBJ2-3	13	TGTGCTGTCGCGACGCCGAGTGGAGATACGCAGTATTTT	CAVATPSGDTQYF
few	TRBV11-2	-	TRBJ1-4	12	TGTGCCAGCAGCTCGACACCCGAAAAACTGTTTTTT	CASSSTPEKLFF
-	TRBV21-1	-	TRBJ2-2	18	TGTGCCAGCAGCAAAGAAGAGTGGGCACGGAAGTTCACCGGGGAGCTGTTTTTT	CASSKEEWARKFTGELFF
-	TRBV19	-	TRBJ2-2	13	TGTGCCAGTAGTGAAGAGGGTCCCGGGGAGCTGTTTTTT	CASSEEGPGELFF
-	TRBV2	TRBD1	TRBJ1-2	14	TGTGCCAGCAGAGACGGGACAGCTTCCTATGGCTACACCTTC	CASRDGTASYGYTF
-	TRBV7-9	-	TRBJ2-7	14	TGTGCCAGCAGCTTAGGGCCTGTCTCCTACGAGCAGTACTTC	CASSLGPVSYEQYF
-	TRBV7-2	TRBD1	TRBJ2-2	14	TGTGCCAGCGCTAGGACAGGTTGGGCCGGGGAGCTGTTTTTT	CASARTGWAGELFF
-	TRBV27	TRBD1	TRBJ1-1	16	TGTGCCAGCAGTTTATCCGGACAGGGCCTAAACACTGAAGCTTTCTTT	CASSLSGQGLNTEAFF
-	TRBV5-6	-	TRBJ1-5	13	TGTGCCAGCAGCTTGAGAGAGAATCAGCCCCAGCATTTT	CASSLRENQPQHF
-	TRBV4-2	TRBD2	TRBJ2-5	16	TGTGCCAGCAGCCTCGCCGGGACTAGCGGCCAAGAGACCCAGTACTTC	CASSLAGTSGQETQYF
-	TRBV3-1/TRBV3-2	-	TRBJ2-5	14	TGTGCCAGCAGCCAGAGACAGGAGTTAGAGACCCAGTACTTC	CASSQRQELETQYF
-	TRBV3-1/TRBV3-2	-	TRBJ1-4	12	TGTGCCAGCAGCCAGAGCGGGGAAAAACTGTTTTTT	CASSQSGEKLFF
-	TRBV9	TRBD2	TRBJ2-1	14	TGTGCCAGCAGCCCCTCTGCGGGAGTCAATGAGCAGTTCTTC	CASSPSAGVNEQFF
-	TRBV2	TRBD2	TRBJ2-3	15	TGTGCCAGCTTTCTAGCGGGGACCCGGGCAGATACGCAGTATTTT	CASFLAGTRADTQYF
-	TRBV3-1/TRBV3-2	-	TRBJ2-7	13	TGTGCCAGCAGCCAGGACCTTCTAGGAGAGCAGTACTTC	CASSQDLLGEQYF
once	TRBV7-9	-	TRBJ2-7	15	TGTGCCAGCAGCTTTGGAAGGGTTACCTCCTACGAGCAGTACTTC	CASSFGRVTSYEQYF
-	TRBV6-5	-	TRBJ2-7	13	TGTGCCAGCAGTTACTCTTCCGACTACGAGCAGTACTTC	CASSYSSDYEQYF